Listed here are 27 T cell receptor beta chains from one sample, sequenced in a study of blood T cell repertoires in COVID-19. Assay used: immunoSEQ multiplex PCR; TCRdb lists only in-frame clones, some missing. The sample has approximately 84,000 clones; 80% are singletons. Sequencing was done on a sample of peripheral blood. Source of these receptors: a human donor in a cohort sampled during active COVID-19.

The rearrangement joins TRBV30 to TRBJ2-5; 10 positions agree with TRBD1. The CDR3 sequence is 15 residues long. Germline CDR1 is GTSNPN and CDR2 is SVGIG (reference sequence). Trimming removed 5 bases from V and 5 bases from J; junction bases left unmatched: 11. CDR3 protein: CAWGPWDRGHETQYF. The CDR3, as DNA: TGTGCCTGGGGGCCGTGGGACAGGGGACACGAGACCCAGTACTTC.

V is TRBV5-4 and J is TRBJ2-2; tentatively, D is TRBD2 (6 bases). V gave up 4 bases and J gave up 3 bases, with 10 bases separating them. CDR3 size: 14 residues. The germline CDR1 and CDR2 sequences are SGHNT and YYREEE (reference sequence). CDR3 in amino acids: CASSLGGDTGELFF. CDR3 DNA: TGTGCCAGCAGCCTCGGGGGAGACACCGGGGAGCTGTTTTTT.

This chain joins TRBV21-1 and TRBJ2-2; the table's D call, TRBD1, was not checked against the DNA. TRBV21-1 is a listed pseudogene. The CDR3 extends over 16 amino acids. This CDR3 is CASSNSLQGQNGELFF. CDR3 in DNA: TGTGCCAGCAGCAATTCGCTGCAGGGGCAAAACGGGGAGCTGTTTTTT.

This chain joins TRBV6-1 and TRBJ2-5; 10 nucleotides agree with TRBD2. This CDR3 has 17 residues. The trim removed 2 bases at V and 4 bases at J, leaving 10 bases unmatched. Germline V gene lookup returns CDR1 MNHNS and CDR2 SASEGT. CDR3 DNA sequence: TGTGCCAGCAGTGAAAGTATGGGAGCGGGGGGGCGAGAGACCCAGTACTTC. Its protein is CASSESMGAGGRETQYF.

The rearrangement links TRBV11-1 to TRBJ1-6; D is uncertain. Germline V gives CDR1 SGHAT, CDR2 FQDESV (reference sequence). This CDR3 is 14 amino acids long. The V end lost 5 bases, the J end lost 10 bases, and 15 bases lay between the germline ends. CDR3 bases: TGTGCCAGCAGCCCAAGACAAGTACGCTCACCCCTCCACTTT. This encodes CASSPRQVRSPLHF.

This rearrangement joins TRBV19 to TRBJ2-7, with TRBD2 identical over 8 bases. V lost 3 bases to trimming and J lost 2 bases; unmatched junction nucleotides: 12. CDR1 and CDR2 from the germline V gene are LNHDA and SQIVND (reference sequence). This CDR3 has 17 amino acids. CDR3 in amino acids: CASSIPEEREFPYEQYF. Here the CDR3 DNA reads TGTGCCAGTAGTATCCCTGAAGAGCGGGAGTTCCCCTACGAGCAGTACTTC.

CDR3 residues: CSASRVISGPYQETQYF. The CDR3 DNA follows: TGCAGTGCTAGTCGAGTTATAAGCGGGCCCTACCAAGAGACCCAGTACTTC. This rearrangement joins TRBV20-1 to TRBJ2-5; possibly TRBD2 for D (6 bases). The germline V and J ends were trimmed by 3 bases and 0 bases, with 20 bases remaining between them. The CDR3 loop spans 17 amino acids. Per germline, CDR1 DFQATT and CDR2 SNEGSKA (reference sequence).

The rearrangement links TRBV25-1 to TRBJ2-4; no firm D call. There are 16 residues in the CDR3. Trimming took off 0 bases at V and 0 bases at J, with 9 bases between the two ends. The germline CDR1 and CDR2 sequences are MGHDK and SYGVNS. The CDR3 DNA reads TGTGCCAGCAGTGAATATAATTACTTAGCCAAAAACATTCAGTACTTC. Translating it yields CASSEYNYLAKNIQYF.

Many counts were recorded for this clone. The chain uses TRBV3-1 (or the pseudogene TRBV3-2) and TRBJ2-7; 12 nucleotides align to TRBD1. Germline CDR1 and CDR2: LGHDT and YNNKEL (reference sequence). V dropped 5 bases and J dropped 4; count of bases not matched to a gene: 3. The CDR3 runs to 14 residues. CDR3 loop: CASSGDRGRYEQYF. CDR3 nucleotide sequence: TGTGCCAGCAGCGGGGACAGGGGGCGTTACGAGCAGTACTTC.

CDR3 residues: CASSPRGGGGYYEQYF. The DNA for the CDR3 is TGTGCCAGCAGCCCCCGGGGCGGGGGGGGGTACTACGAGCAGTACTTC. This rearrangement joins TRBV7-2 to TRBJ2-7, with 9 bases identical to TRBD2. V lost 5 bases, J lost 3 bases, and 11 bases stayed unmatched. Germline V lookup: CDR1 SGHTA, CDR2 FQGNSA. This CDR3 contains 16 residues.

The V gene is TRBV29-1, the J gene TRBJ2-7; TRBD2 aligns across 11 bases. CDR1 SQVTM and CDR2 ANQGSEA come from the germline V gene. CDR3 length: 15 residues. J gave up 6 bases and V 3 bases, and 10 bases lay outside the gene matches. CDR3 in DNA: TGCAGCGTTGATACTAGCGGGGGCGGCCCCGGCGAGCAGTACTTC. It specifies CSVDTSGGGPGEQYF.

The V gene is TRBV2, the J gene TRBJ1-1; 8 bases map to TRBD1. CDR1 is SNHLY and CDR2 is FYNNEI in the germline V gene. CDR3 length: 14 amino acids. V lost 7 bases to trimming and J lost 1 base; unmatched junction nucleotides: 5. The CDR3 bases are TGTGCCAGCAAGGGACAGGCGAGGAACACTGAAGCTTTCTTT. Encoded protein: CASKGQARNTEAFF.

The V and J genes are TRBV6-5 and TRBJ2-3; the match to TRBD1 covers 7 bases. J was trimmed by 3 bases and V by 6 bases; bases with no gene match: 6. The germline V gene encodes CDR1 MNHEY and CDR2 SVGAGI. The CDR3 contains 14 residues. The CDR3 loop is CASSHHRGTDTQYF. Here the CDR3 DNA reads TGTGCCAGCAGCCACCACAGGGGTACAGATACGCAGTATTTT.

The chain couples TRBV6-5 to TRBJ2-3, with D possibly being TRBD2 (5 bases). In germline, CDR1 is MNHEY, CDR2 SVGAGI. This CDR3 has 13 amino acids. Trimming shortened V by 10 bases and J by 2 bases, and 13 bases separated the two germline ends. Here the CDR3 DNA reads TGTGCCACCTCAGACTACCTCACAGATACGCAGTATTTT. Protein: CATSDYLTDTQYF.

The chain uses TRBV7-2 and TRBJ1-2, with D possibly being TRBD1 (5 bases). The length of the CDR3 is 13 residues. V dropped 5 bases and J dropped 7 bases, with 14 bases sitting between them. Per germline, CDR1 SGHTA and CDR2 FQGNSA. The CDR3 DNA reads TGTGCCAGCAGCCCCGGGGGGGGTCTTGGCTACACCTTC. It translates to CASSPGGGLGYTF.

This clone is a singleton in its sample. The chain recombines TRBV5-1 with TRBJ1-4; TRBD1 might be the D (5 bases). Germline loops: CDR1 SGHRS, CDR2 YFSETQ. Trimming left V 2 bases short and J 0 bases short, with 14 bases between. CDR3 size: 17 residues. CDR3 sequence reads: CASSLGVRGATNEKLFF. The CDR3 DNA reads TGCGCCAGCAGCTTAGGAGTCCGGGGGGCAACTAATGAAAAACTGTTTTTT.

This clone showed up just once. The junction does not match germline at one end; this may be a read error. V gene TRBV12-3 or TRBV12-4 combines with J gene TRBJ2-5, with 12 bases aligning to TRBD2. The CDR3 contains 13 residues. As DNA, the CDR3 is TGTGCCAGCAGTCTAGCGGGGGGGAAGACCCAGTACTTC. Its protein product is CASSLAGGKTQYF.

The chain recombines TRBV2 with TRBJ1-1; no clear D. CDR1 is SNHLY, CDR2 FYNNEI, per germline. The CDR3 covers 13 residues. The ends were cut back, 6 bases at V and 1 base at J, with 9 bases in the middle. The CDR3 bases are TGTGCCAGCAGCCCTAACGGGAACACTGAAGCTTTCTTT. Residues: CASSPNGNTEAFF.

The CDR3 region has the DNA TGTGCCAGCCGGGGGGTAGGGACACCGAACACTGAAGCTTTCTTT. This codes for CASRGVGTPNTEAFF. The V gene is TRBV6-5, the J gene TRBJ1-1, with D perhaps matching TRBD1 (6 bases). The germline V gene has CDR1 MNHEY and CDR2 SVGAGI. CDR3 length: 15 amino acids. V was pared by 8 bases and J by 1 base, with 17 bases between.

This chain links TRBV3-1 (or the pseudogene TRBV3-2) with TRBJ2-6; no clear D gene. Trimming left V 4 bases short and J 2 bases short, with 3 bases between. This CDR3 is 13 amino acids long. Germline CDR1 reads LGHDT; CDR2 reads YNNKEL (reference sequence). CDR3 in amino acids: CASSRAGANVLTF. The CDR3 DNA sequence: TGTGCCAGCAGCCGCGCTGGGGCCAACGTCCTGACTTTC.

The genes are TRBV7-2 and TRBJ2-7; D not certain. CDR3 length: 13 residues. Germline-derived CDR1 and CDR2 are SGHTA and FQGNSA. Trimming took off 3 bases at V and 0 bases at J, with 6 bases between the two ends. The CDR3 DNA sequence: TGTGCCAGCAGCTTTGATAGCTCCTACGAGCAGTACTTC. Translating it yields CASSFDSSYEQYF.

This chain joins TRBV12-3 or TRBV12-4 and TRBJ2-7; D is perhaps TRBD2 (6 bases). The ends were cut back, 8 bases at V and 1 base at J, with 6 bases in the middle. The length of the CDR3 is 11 residues. CDR3 nucleotide sequence: TGTGCCAGCGGGGGGTCCTACGAGCAGTACTTC. This codes for CASGGSYEQYF.

The rearrangement joins TRBV28 to TRBJ2-1, with no clear D. In germline, CDR1 is MDHEN, CDR2 SYDVKM. With 5 bases removed from V and 0 bases from J, the gap between germline ends came to 11 bases. This CDR3 comprises 15 residues. CDR3 sequence (DNA): TGTGCCAGCAGTCAGTCTCTCCGCTCCTACAATGAGCAGTTCTTC. This encodes CASSQSLRSYNEQFF.

V usage is TRBV5-4 and J usage is TRBJ1-2; no firm D call. Trimming took 0 bases from V and 4 from J, leaving 7 bases between them. This CDR3 has 13 residues. Per germline, CDR1 SGHNT and CDR2 YYREEE (reference sequence). CDR3 sequence: CASSLDSLYGYTF. In DNA form, the CDR3 reads TGTGCCAGCAGCTTGGATAGTCTCTATGGCTACACCTTC.

V and J are TRBV3-1 (or the pseudogene TRBV3-2) and TRBJ1-1, with D tentatively TRBD1 (6 bases). The CDR3 has 18 amino acids. Germline V CDR1 and CDR2: LGHDT, YNNKEL (reference sequence). V was clipped by 0 bases and J by 2 bases, with 19 bases between them. The CDR3 DNA is TGTGCCAGCAGCCAAGACCCAGGGGATGTGTGGGGAAACACTGAAGCTTTCTTT. Residues: CASSQDPGDVWGNTEAFF.

The V call is TRBV5-1, the J call TRBJ2-2, with TRBD2 matching over 8 bases. J was trimmed by 1 base and V by 4 bases; bases with no gene match: 6. The CDR3 spans 16 residues. Germline V gives CDR1 SGHRS, CDR2 YFSETQ. The DNA for the CDR3 is TGCGCCAGCAGCGAGGCGGGGGGAATGAACACCGGGGAGCTGTTTTTT. Protein product: CASSEAGGMNTGELFF.

V is TRBV9 and J is TRBJ2-3; 9 positions match TRBD2. CDR1 is SGDLS, CDR2 YYNGEE, per germline. Trimming at V came to 2 bases and at J to 0 bases, leaving 7 bases not matched to a gene. The CDR3 runs 17 residues. The CDR3 region has the DNA TGTGCCAGCAGCGTCAGCGGGGGGCCAGCTAGCACAGATACGCAGTATTTT. It translates to CASSVSGGPASTDTQYF.